Following are 27 T cell receptor beta chains from one sample sequenced in a study of cytomegalovirus exposure and HLA in healthy donors. PCR amplification relied on 60 Vbeta primers (plus 13 Jbeta primers). Sequencing used immunoSEQ multiplex PCR; TCRdb keeps in-frame clones, though not all of them. Its table records about 200,000 clones. The sample comprised PBMCs. The source of these receptors is a boy aged 10-17 years in good health and CMV-seronegative.

The chain links TRBV6-6 to TRBJ1-2; weak D call: TRBD1 (5 bases). The CDR3 totals 13 residues. V lost 3 bases, J lost 7 bases, and 12 bases lay in between. Germline CDR1 MNHNY, CDR2 SVGAGI (reference sequence). The chain's CDR3 is CASSYSQGGGYTF. DNA of the CDR3: TGTGCCAGCAGTTATTCCCAGGGAGGTGGCTACACCTTC.

The V gene is TRBV2, the J gene TRBJ2-5; the match to TRBD1 covers 7 bases. The CDR3 spans 14 residues. V was clipped by 7 bases and J by 1 base; unmatched bases: 6. The germline V gene encodes CDR1 SNHLY and CDR2 FYNNEI. DNA for the CDR3: TGTGCCAGCATGGGACAGCAGAGCCAAGAGACCCAGTACTTC. Amino acids: CASMGQQSQETQYF.

The chain joins TRBV7-3 to TRBJ2-7; 8 bases are shared with TRBD1. The CDR3 has 14 amino acids. With V trimmed by 5 bases and J by 7 bases, 10 bases remained unmatched. CDR1 is SGHTA, CDR2 FQGTGA, per germline. This CDR3 reads CASSPGTGPGEQYF. CDR3 nucleotide sequence: TGTGCCAGCAGCCCCGGGACAGGACCAGGGGAGCAGTACTTC.

The rearrangement links TRBV11-1 to TRBJ2-1; TRBD2 is a possible D gene (6 bases). The CDR3 spans 17 residues. CDR1 is SGHAT and CDR2 is FQDESV in the germline V gene (reference sequence). Between the trimmed V and J ends, which lost 1 base and 0 bases, there was a span of 13 bases. The CDR3 DNA reads as TGTGCCAGCAGCTTAGGGAGGGGACTCAACTCCTACAATGAGCAGTTCTTC. Its protein product is CASSLGRGLNSYNEQFF.

This chain links TRBV2 with TRBJ2-5; no clear D gene. Germline CDR1 and CDR2: SNHLY and FYNNEI. V was cut by 5 bases and J by 0 bases, with 4 bases left in between. This CDR3 region has 12 residues. CDR3 in amino acids: CASSRYQETQYF. DNA of the CDR3: TGTGCCAGCAGTCGGTACCAAGAGACCCAGTACTTC.

This chain connects TRBV18 to TRBJ1-2; 8 bases are a match to TRBD1. CDR3 length equals 15 residues. Germline V gene sequence: CDR1 KGHSH, CDR2 LQKENI. The J segment lost 11 bases and the V segment lost 2 bases, leaving 13 bases of the junction unmatched. The CDR3 nucleotides read TGTGCCAGCTCACCATCCCGGACAGGGACGCAGTGGTACACCTTC. This codes for CASSPSRTGTQWYTF.

CDR3 DNA: TGTGCCAGCAGCTACCGGGAAGGGATAGATGAGCAGTTCTTC. Its translation: CASSYREGIDEQFF. The chain has TRBV7-2 and TRBJ2-1, with D perhaps TRBD2 (5 bases). The ends were cut back, 4 bases at V and 8 bases at J, with 15 bases in the middle. The germline V gene has CDR1 SGHTA and CDR2 FQGNSA. CDR3 length equals 14 residues. Looking up the rest from reference TRBV7-2 and TRBJ2-1 gives the full variable domain: GAGVSQSPSNKVTEKGKDVELRCDPISGHTALYWYRQSLGQGLEFLIYFQGNSAPDKSGLPSDRFSAERTGGSVSTLTIQRTQQEDSAVYLCASSYREGIDEQFFGPGTRLTVL.

This rearrangement joins TRBV7-2 to TRBJ2-5; D is undetermined. In germline, CDR1 is SGHTA, CDR2 FQGNSA. The CDR3 runs 12 residues. The V and J ends lost 1 base and 8 bases respectively, with 8 bases between them. The CDR3 sequence is CASSLDEFTQYF. The DNA of the CDR3 is TGTGCCAGCAGCTTAGATGAGTTTACCCAGTACTTC. The full variable domain, rest sourced from reference TRBV7-2 and TRBJ2-5, is GAGVSQSPSNKVTEKGKDVELRCDPISGHTALYWYRQSLGQGLEFLIYFQGNSAPDKSGLPSDRFSAERTGGSVSTLTIQRTQQEDSAVYLCASSLDEFTQYFGPGTRLLVL.

This chain joins TRBV10-2 and TRBJ1-2, with 7 bases aligning to TRBD1. The CDR3 totals 16 residues. Germline trimming cut 2 bases from V and 4 bases from J; bases unmatched to any gene: 10. CDR1 and CDR2 (germline): WSHSY, SAAADI. The CDR3 bases are TGCGCCAGCAGTGAGGGGAACAGGGGCGGATCCTATGGCTACACCTTC. Amino acid sequence: CASSEGNRGGSYGYTF.

The chain is built from TRBV5-1 and TRBJ2-3; a possible D gene is TRBD1 (6 bases). Trimming removed 0 bases from V and 0 bases from J, with 11 bases in between. The CDR3 has 16 amino acids. The germline V gene has CDR1 SGHRS and CDR2 YFSETQ. The CDR3 region has the DNA TGCGCCAGCAGCTTGGGTAGTACAGGGAGCACAGATACGCAGTATTTT. Translation gives CASSLGSTGSTDTQYF.

This chain's CDR3 is CASSYQGNEQFF. DNA for the CDR3: TGTGCCAGCAGTTACCAGGGCAATGAGCAGTTCTTC. J is TRBJ2-1 and V is TRBV6-5; D is possibly TRBD1 (5 bases). This CDR3 has 12 amino acids. Trimming took 2 bases from V and 6 from J, leaving 5 bases between them. Germline CDR1 MNHEY, CDR2 SVGAGI.

The chain carries TRBV9 and TRBJ1-3; D is perhaps TRBD1 (6 bases). Germline CDR1 SGDLS, CDR2 YYNGEE. Trimming stripped 3 bases from V and 9 bases from J, with 13 bases between. The CDR3 extends over 13 amino acids. The CDR3 bases are TGTGCCAGCAGCGACAGGGACGGGGTCACCATATATTTT. Translated: CASSDRDGVTIYF.

This chain uses TRBV6-5 with TRBJ1-2; no firm D call. CDR3 length: 12 residues. The germline V gene has CDR1 MNHEY and CDR2 SVGAGI. Trimming took 5 bases from V and 7 from J, leaving 11 bases between them. This CDR3 is CASSPEGIGYTF. DNA for the CDR3: TGTGCCAGCAGTCCGGAGGGTATTGGCTACACCTTC.

The genes are TRBV28 and TRBJ2-2; 7 bases are shared with TRBD1. CDR1 is MDHEN, CDR2 SYDVKM, per germline. The CDR3 covers 15 residues. The V segment lost 4 bases and the J segment 1 base; nucleotides outside the gene matches: 3. The CDR3 region is CASSSGQVNTGELFF. CDR3 in DNA: TGTGCCAGCAGTTCAGGACAGGTGAACACCGGGGAGCTGTTTTTT.

The gene calls are TRBV30 and TRBJ2-2; possible D gene TRBD1, 6 bases. The CDR3 consists of 13 residues. CDR1 and CDR2 (germline): GTSNPN, SVGIG (reference sequence). The V gene lost 5 bases and the J gene lost 3 bases, with 10 bases spanning the gap. The CDR3 DNA follows: TGTGCCTGGGGGGGCATTTACACCGGGGAGCTGTTTTTT. This sequence encodes CAWGGIYTGELFF. Supplemented by reference TRBV30 and TRBJ2-2, the full variable domain reads SQTIHQWPATLVQPVGSPLSLECTVEGTSNPNLYWYRQAAGRGLQLLFYSVGIGQISSEVPQNLSASRPQDRQFILSSKKLLLSDSGFYLCAWGGIYTGELFFGEGSRLTVL.

This chain's CDR3 is CAPGVYTYEQYF. CDR3 nucleotide sequence: TGCGCCCCCGGGGTCTACACCTACGAGCAGTACTTC. The chain couples TRBV10-1 to TRBJ2-7; TRBD2 is a possible D gene (5 bases). Germline CDR1 WNHNN, CDR2 SYGVQD (reference sequence). The ends were cut back, 11 bases at V and 2 bases at J, with 13 bases in the middle. The CDR3 has 12 residues.

J is TRBJ1-6 and V is TRBV10-3, with TRBD1 matching 7 bases. Germline CDR1 and CDR2: ENHRY and SYGVKD. J was trimmed by 4 bases and V by 7 bases; bases with no gene match: 1. CDR3 length: 13 residues. The DNA for the CDR3 is TGTGCCATCACGGGACAGTATAATTCACCCCTCCACTTT. This translates into CAITGQYNSPLHF.

The rearrangement uses TRBV10-2 and TRBJ2-7; 11 positions agree with TRBD2. The V and J ends lost 7 bases and 3 bases, in that order; junction bases with no gene match: 11. The CDR3 is 16 residues long. The germline CDR1 and CDR2 sequences are WSHSY and SAAADI. The CDR3 region has the DNA TGCGCCAGCAAAAGGCTAGCGGGGGGCTCTGACTACGAGCAGTACTTC. This translates into CASKRLAGGSDYEQYF.

The V gene is TRBV7-8, the J gene TRBJ1-1, with 7 bases lining up with TRBD1. CDR3 length equals 13 residues. Germline CDR1 reads SGHVS; CDR2 reads FQNEAQ. The ends lost 6 bases at V and 5 bases at J; junction bases unmatched: 6. CDR3 sequence reads: CASSTGQMTEAFF. The CDR3 DNA follows: TGTGCCAGCAGTACGGGACAGATGACTGAAGCTTTCTTT.

This chain links TRBV19 with TRBJ1-2, with a weak D call TRBD1 (5 bases). The V end lost 3 bases, the J end lost 4 bases, and 12 bases lay between the germline ends. Germline CDR1 reads LNHDA; CDR2 reads SQIVND (reference sequence). CDR3 length equals 14 residues. The CDR3 coding sequence is TGTGCCAGTAGTATCCGCAGGGATTTCTATGGCTACACCTTC. It translates to CASSIRRDFYGYTF. The whole variable domain, filled in from reference TRBV19 and TRBJ1-2, reads DGGITQSPKYLFRKEGQNVTLSCEQNLNHDAMYWYRQDPGQGLRLIYYSQIVNDFQKGDIAEGYSVSREKKESFPLTVTSAQKNPTAFYLCASSIRRDFYGYTFGSGTRLTVV.

The gene calls are TRBV5-1 and TRBJ2-1; D is undetermined. The CDR3 consists of 12 residues. Germline assignment: CDR1 SGHRS and CDR2 YFSETQ. Trimming shortened V by 0 bases and J by 15 bases, and 13 bases separated the two germline ends. CDR3 DNA: TGCGCCAGCAGCTTGGATTCTAGAGTCGCGTTCTTC. Amino acids: CASSLDSRVAFF.

The chain couples TRBV28 to TRBJ1-5; D may be TRBD1 (5 bases). The V gene's germline CDR1 is MDHEN and CDR2 SYDVKM. The CDR3 runs to 15 residues. Trimming cost V 2 bases and J 3 bases, with 11 bases left between them. The CDR3 DNA follows: TGTGCCAGCAGTTTAGTCAGGGCAGCCAATCAGCCCCAGCATTTT. This translates into CASSLVRAANQPQHF.

The V call is TRBV4-3, the J call TRBJ1-1, with no clear D. The CDR3 covers 15 residues. Deletions cut 0 bases from V and 0 bases from J, with 8 bases between. CDR1 LGHNA and CDR2 YSLEER come from the germline V gene. This chain's CDR3 is CASSQEGTMNTEAFF. In DNA form, the CDR3 reads TGCGCCAGCAGCCAAGAGGGCACGATGAACACTGAAGCTTTCTTT.

The chain employs TRBV14 and TRBJ2-1, with 14 bases fitting TRBD2. The germline CDR1 and CDR2 sequences are SGHDN and FVKESK. Trimming removed 3 bases from V and 4 bases from J; junction bases left unmatched: 5. This CDR3 spans 17 amino acids. In nucleotides, the CDR3 is TGTGCCAGCAGCCAGAGGACTAGCGGGGGGCTTTACAATGAGCAGTTCTTC. Translating it yields CASSQRTSGGLYNEQFF.

The chain uses TRBV5-6 and TRBJ2-1; 11 nucleotides match TRBD2. Germline V gene lookup returns CDR1 SGHDT and CDR2 YYEEEE. V trimming: 3 bases; J trimming: 4 bases; junction bases outside the gene matches: 6. The CDR3 spans 16 residues. The CDR3 loop reads CASSSLAGGRYNEQFF. Written as DNA, the CDR3 is TGTGCCAGCAGCTCCCTAGCGGGGGGCCGATACAATGAGCAGTTCTTC. Full variable domain (missing parts from reference TRBV5-6 and TRBJ2-1): DAGVTQSPTHLIKTRGQQVTLRCSPKSGHDTVSWYQQALGQGPQFIFQYYEEEERQRGNFPDRFSGHQFPNYSSELNVNALLLGDSALYLCASSSLAGGRYNEQFFGPGTRLTVL.

This chain links TRBV7-9 with TRBJ2-1, with 7 bases fitting TRBD1. J was trimmed by 5 bases and V by 5 bases; bases with no gene match: 6. The CDR3 loop spans 14 amino acids. Germline CDR1 SEHNR, CDR2 FQNEAQ (reference sequence). Written as DNA, the CDR3 is TGTGCCAGCAGCCCTTCGGGACAGCACAATGAGCAGTTCTTC. Amino acid sequence: CASSPSGQHNEQFF. Based on the CDR3 plus reference TRBV7-9 and TRBJ2-1, the full variable domain is DTGVSQNPRHKITKRGQNVTFRCDPISEHNRLYWYRQTLGQGPEFLTYFQNEAQLEKSRLLSDRFSAERPKGSFSTLEIQRTEQGDSAMYLCASSPSGQHNEQFFGPGTRLTVL.

The CDR3 coding sequence is TGTGCCAGCAGCTCCCCCCAGGGGTTTGGCACTGAAGCTTTCTTT. Encoded protein: CASSSPQGFGTEAFF. This sequence joins TRBV5-6 and TRBJ1-1, with a tentative D call TRBD1 (6 bases). Germline CDR1 and CDR2: SGHDT and YYEEEE. The CDR3 sequence is 15 residues long. V lost 3 bases and J 4 bases, leaving 16 bases between the germline ends.